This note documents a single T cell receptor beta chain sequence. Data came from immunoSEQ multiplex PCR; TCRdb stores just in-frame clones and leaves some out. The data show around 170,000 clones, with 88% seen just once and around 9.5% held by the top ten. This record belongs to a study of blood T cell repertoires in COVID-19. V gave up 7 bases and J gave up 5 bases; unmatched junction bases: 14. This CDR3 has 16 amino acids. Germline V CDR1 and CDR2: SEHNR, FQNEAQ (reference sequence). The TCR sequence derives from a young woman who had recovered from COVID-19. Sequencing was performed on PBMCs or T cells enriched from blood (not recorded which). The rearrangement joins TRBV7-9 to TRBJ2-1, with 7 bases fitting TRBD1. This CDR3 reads CASTSAPGQRDNEQFF. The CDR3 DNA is TGTGCCAGCACCTCGGCGCCGGGACAGAGAGACAATGAGCAGTTCTTC.